The 15 T cell receptor beta chains below come from one sample, sequenced in a study of T cell responses to AZD1222 COVID-19 vaccine listed by TCRdb under 2021. Explained via the paper, the time point label denotes: baseline before first vaccination. Library creation used the immunoSEQ multiplex PCR assay. TCRdb limited this immuneACCESS table to in-frame rearrangements with V and J called. A share of clones is missing; checked studies link under half to unresolved V genes, and the rest is unexplained. Across this sample there are about 180,000 clones, with about nine tenths seen only once. Together, the top ten hold 2.6% of the sample. The source material was peripheral blood, sampled on day 0 of AZD1222 vaccination. These receptors all come from an adult in good health.

The chain links TRBV5-1 to TRBJ2-1; D is perhaps TRBD1 or TRBD2 (5 bases each). The CDR3 consists of 15 residues. The V end lost 0 bases, the J end lost 0 bases, and 7 bases lay between the germline ends. Germline CDR1 and CDR2: SGHRS and YFSETQ. Written as DNA, the CDR3 is TGCGCCAGCAGCTTGGAGGGGAGCTCCTACAATGAGCAGTTCTTC. This translates into CASSLEGSSYNEQFF.

V gene TRBV2 combines with J gene TRBJ1-5; D is ambiguous. CDR3 length: 13 residues. V lost 6 bases and J lost 4, with 10 bases in between. The germline V gene has CDR1 SNHLY and CDR2 FYNNEI. The CDR3 DNA reads TGTGCCAGCAGGGCGGACGGAAATCAGCCCCAGCATTTT. Encoded protein: CASRADGNQPQHF. Based on the CDR3 plus reference TRBV2 and TRBJ1-5, the full variable domain is EPEVTQTPSHQVTQMGQEVILRCVPISNHLYFYWYRQILGQKVEFLVSFYNNEISEKSEIFDDQFSVERPDGSNFTLKIRSTKLEDSAMYFCASRADGNQPQHFGDGTRLSIL.

The chain has TRBV19 and TRBJ2-5; the D gene is possibly TRBD2 (5 bases). Trimming shortened V by 8 bases and J by 0 bases, and 16 bases separated the two germline ends. This CDR3 is 15 amino acids long. CDR1 and CDR2 (germline): LNHDA, SQIVND (reference sequence). This chain's CDR3 is CASRRGSLYQETQYF. The CDR3 nucleotides are TGTGCCAGTCGTAGAGGGTCCTTGTACCAAGAGACCCAGTACTTC. Variable domain in full (rest from reference TRBV19 and TRBJ2-5): DGGITQSPKYLFRKEGQNVTLSCEQNLNHDAMYWYRQDPGQGLRLIYYSQIVNDFQKGDIAEGYSVSREKKESFPLTVTSAQKNPTAFYLCASRRGSLYQETQYFGPGTRLLVL.

V and J are TRBV3-1 (or the pseudogene TRBV3-2) and TRBJ2-7; TRBD2 aligns across 14 bases. Germline CDR1 reads LGHDT; CDR2 reads YNNKEL (reference sequence). The CDR3 contains 16 residues. Trimming at V came to 1 base and at J to 7 bases, leaving 6 bases not matched to a gene. This CDR3 is CASSQGGLAGVNEQYF. CDR3 DNA sequence: TGTGCCAGCAGCCAAGGGGGACTAGCGGGAGTAAATGAGCAGTACTTC.

The chain links TRBV18 to TRBJ2-7, with TRBD1 matching over 8 bases. This CDR3 is built from 15 residues. CDR1 is KGHSH, CDR2 LQKENI, per germline. With 3 bases clipped from V and 5 bases from J, the junction kept 9 bases outside the gene matches. The DNA of the CDR3 is TGTGCCAGCTCACCGACTACGACAGGGGTAGACGAGCAGTACTTC. It yields the protein CASSPTTTGVDEQYF.

The chain uses TRBV18 and TRBJ2-3; no firm D call. CDR3 size: 15 residues. The germline gives CDR1 KGHSH, CDR2 LQKENI. V gave up 0 bases and J gave up 2 bases, with 9 bases separating them. CDR3 loop: CASSPPSPNTDTQYF. CDR3 DNA sequence: TGTGCCAGCTCACCACCGTCCCCAAACACAGATACGCAGTATTTT.

V gene TRBV7-9 combines with J gene TRBJ2-1; no clear D. Per germline, CDR1 SEHNR and CDR2 FQNEAQ (reference sequence). V lost 2 bases to trimming and J lost 4 bases, with 9 bases between them. This CDR3 contains 14 residues. In DNA, the CDR3 is TGTGCCAGCAGCTTATTCTTGGAGTACAATGAGCAGTTCTTC. Translated, it gives CASSLFLEYNEQFF.

J is TRBJ1-5 and V is TRBV19, with a possible D match to TRBD1 (5 bases). Per germline, CDR1 LNHDA and CDR2 SQIVND (reference sequence). This CDR3 contains 15 residues. Trimming took off 4 bases at V and 6 bases at J, with 16 bases between the two ends. CDR3 residues: CASSTLTVSGQPQHF. The DNA for the CDR3 is TGTGCCAGTAGTACTCTGACAGTGAGTGGTCAGCCCCAGCATTTT.

In nucleotides, the CDR3 is TGTGCCAGCAGCGTAGGGGGCAGGGGAAAACCTAACTATGGCTACACCTTC. As protein: CASSVGGRGKPNYGYTF. The chain carries TRBV9 and TRBJ1-2; D is perhaps TRBD1 (6 bases). Trimming stripped 0 bases from V and 0 bases from J, with 15 bases between. The CDR3 length is 17 residues. Germline CDR1 is SGDLS and CDR2 is YYNGEE.

The chain has TRBV28 and TRBJ1-2, with unresolved D. Germline values: CDR1 MDHEN, CDR2 SYDVKM. The CDR3 runs to 13 residues. V was trimmed by 10 bases and J by 5 bases, leaving 17 bases between them. In DNA, the CDR3 is TGTGCCACCTTTCGATCGGAGGGTTATGGCTACACCTTC. This translates into CATFRSEGYGYTF.

V is TRBV13 and J is TRBJ2-7, with D possibly being TRBD2 (5 bases). The germline V gene has CDR1 PRHDT and CDR2 FYEKMQ (reference sequence). This CDR3 spans 17 amino acids. Trimming took off 0 bases at V and 0 bases at J, with 15 bases between the two ends. The CDR3 spells CASSLGRSGPNSYEQYF. DNA of the CDR3: TGTGCCAGCAGCTTAGGCCGAAGCGGACCCAACTCCTACGAGCAGTACTTC.

CDR3 region: CASSPAPGDYGYTF. The CDR3 DNA sequence: TGTGCCAGCAGCCCCGCGCCGGGGGACTATGGCTACACCTTC. V gene TRBV7-2 combines with J gene TRBJ1-2; TRBD1 is a possible D gene (5 bases). CDR1 and CDR2 (germline): SGHTA, FQGNSA. The CDR3 is made up of 14 amino acids. V was cut by 5 bases and J by 3 bases, with 13 bases left in between.

This clone occurred a few times. The CDR3: CASSPGQAFGYTF. CDR3 in DNA: TGTGCCAGTAGTCCGGGACAGGCCTTTGGCTACACCTTC. The chain recombines TRBV19 with TRBJ1-2; 8 nucleotides align to TRBD1. This CDR3 has 13 residues. CDR1 is LNHDA, CDR2 SQIVND, per germline (reference sequence). Trimming removed 5 bases from V and 7 bases from J; junction bases left unmatched: 6.

This sequence joins TRBV19 and TRBJ2-3; 8 nucleotides line up with TRBD1. With V trimmed by 5 bases and J by 6 bases, 10 bases remained unmatched. The CDR3 extends over 15 amino acids. Looked up from germline, CDR1 is LNHDA and CDR2 is SQIVND (reference sequence). CDR3 sequence reads: CASSPPDRDPDTQYF. CDR3 DNA: TGTGCCAGTAGTCCCCCGGACAGGGACCCCGATACGCAGTATTTT. Looking up the rest from reference TRBV19 and TRBJ2-3 gives the full variable domain: DGGITQSPKYLFRKEGQNVTLSCEQNLNHDAMYWYRQDPGQGLRLIYYSQIVNDFQKGDIAEGYSVSREKKESFPLTVTSAQKNPTAFYLCASSPPDRDPDTQYFGPGTRLTVL.

The chain uses TRBV2 and TRBJ2-5; 7 positions match TRBD1. This CDR3 is 14 amino acids long. V lost 4 bases and J lost 2; bases outside the gene matches: 4. Germline V gene data show CDR1 as SNHLY and CDR2 as FYNNEI. The CDR3 loop is CASSGGRGQETQYF. The CDR3 nucleotides read TGTGCCAGCAGTGGCGGCAGGGGGCAAGAGACCCAGTACTTC.